The entry below gives a single T cell receptor (beta chain) sequence along with its context. Its matching antigen is unknown. The data are from a study of CXCR3-negative and CXCR3-positive naive CD8 T cells. Study-wide findings and caveats: Naive cells positive for CXCR3 carried more hydrophobic TRB CDR3s than CXCR3-negative ones. Much lower diversity was found in memory CD8+ cells, while both naive subsets had comparably high diversity.

The authors prepared UMI-labeled TRB cDNA libraries by 5' RACE. TCRdb re-called the 5' RACE reads; every CDR3 protein appears as one record, without DNA. This repertoire comprises over 100,000 distinct CDR3 sequences; its ten largest clones make up approximately 0.29%. The material sequenced was naive CXCR3- CD8+ T cells from blood. Subset reported: CD45RO-CCR7+CD27+CD95- naive CD8+ T cells lacking CXCR3 (TNR3-). The clonotype comes from a human donor in good health. Some clones in this sample may be carry-over from other donors' samples.

The chain's CDR3 is CASSLVGTSNTEAFF. The chain combines TRBV11-2 with TRBJ1-1. This CDR3 region has 15 residues. Germline loops: CDR1 SGHAT, CDR2 FQNNGV.